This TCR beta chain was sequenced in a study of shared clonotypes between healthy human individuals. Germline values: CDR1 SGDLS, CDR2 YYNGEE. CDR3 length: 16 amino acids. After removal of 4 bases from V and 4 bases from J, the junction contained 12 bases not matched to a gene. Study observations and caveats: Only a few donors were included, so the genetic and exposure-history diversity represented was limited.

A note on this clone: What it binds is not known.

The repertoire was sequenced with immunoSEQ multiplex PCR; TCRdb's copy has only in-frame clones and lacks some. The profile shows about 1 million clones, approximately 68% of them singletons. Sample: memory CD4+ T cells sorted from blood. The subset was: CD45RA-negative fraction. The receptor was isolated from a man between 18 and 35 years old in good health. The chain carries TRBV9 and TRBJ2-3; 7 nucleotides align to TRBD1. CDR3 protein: CASSPLTGQSSDTQYF. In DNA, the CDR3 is TGTGCCAGCAGCCCCCTGACAGGGCAGTCGTCAGATACGCAGTATTTT.